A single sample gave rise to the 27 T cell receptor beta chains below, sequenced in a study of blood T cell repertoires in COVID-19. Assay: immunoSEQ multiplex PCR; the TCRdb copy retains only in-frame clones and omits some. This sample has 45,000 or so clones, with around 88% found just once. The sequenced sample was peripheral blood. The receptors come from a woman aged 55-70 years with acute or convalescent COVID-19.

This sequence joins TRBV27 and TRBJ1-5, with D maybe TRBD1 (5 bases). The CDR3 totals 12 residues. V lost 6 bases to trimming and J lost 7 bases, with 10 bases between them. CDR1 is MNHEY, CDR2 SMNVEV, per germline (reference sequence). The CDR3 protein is CASRSGLQPQHF. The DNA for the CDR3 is TGTGCCAGCAGATCAGGGTTACAGCCCCAGCATTTT.

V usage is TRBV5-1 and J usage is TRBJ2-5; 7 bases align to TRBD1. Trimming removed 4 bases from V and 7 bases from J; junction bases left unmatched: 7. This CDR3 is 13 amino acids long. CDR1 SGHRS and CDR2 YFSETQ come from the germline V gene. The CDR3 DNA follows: TGCGCCAGCAGCGCGACAGGGTCGGGGACCCAGTACTTC. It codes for CASSATGSGTQYF.

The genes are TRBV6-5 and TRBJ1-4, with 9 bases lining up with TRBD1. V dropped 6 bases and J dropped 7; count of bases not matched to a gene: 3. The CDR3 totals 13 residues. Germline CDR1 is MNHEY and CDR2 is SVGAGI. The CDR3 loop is CASSSDRGEKLFF. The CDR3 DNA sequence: TGTGCCAGCAGCTCGGACAGGGGTGAAAAACTGTTTTTT.

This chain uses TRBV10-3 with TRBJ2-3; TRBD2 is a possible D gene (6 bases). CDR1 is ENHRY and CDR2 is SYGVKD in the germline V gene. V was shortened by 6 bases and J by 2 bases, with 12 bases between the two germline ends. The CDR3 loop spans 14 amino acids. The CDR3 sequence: CAIRDRGTTDTQYF. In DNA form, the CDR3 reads TGTGCCATCAGGGACCGGGGGACCACAGATACGCAGTATTTT.

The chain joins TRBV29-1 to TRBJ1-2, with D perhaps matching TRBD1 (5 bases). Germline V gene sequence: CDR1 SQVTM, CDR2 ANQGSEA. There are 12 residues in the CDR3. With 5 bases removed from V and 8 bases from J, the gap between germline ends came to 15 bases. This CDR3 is CSVSGPQYGYTF. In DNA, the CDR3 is TGCAGCGTTTCAGGGCCTCAATACGGCTACACCTTC. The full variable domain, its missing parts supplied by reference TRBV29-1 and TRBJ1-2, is SAVISQKPSRDICQRGTSLTIQCQVDSQVTMMFWYRQQPGQSLTLIATANQGSEATYESGFVIDKFPISRPNLTFSTLTVSNMSPEDSSIYLCSVSGPQYGYTFGSGTRLTVV.

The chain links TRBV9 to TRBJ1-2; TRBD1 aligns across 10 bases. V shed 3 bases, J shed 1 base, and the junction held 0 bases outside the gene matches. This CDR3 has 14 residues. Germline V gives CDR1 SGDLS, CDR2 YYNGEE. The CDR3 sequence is CASSGTGGNYGYTF. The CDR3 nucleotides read TGTGCCAGCAGCGGGACAGGGGGTAACTATGGCTACACCTTC.

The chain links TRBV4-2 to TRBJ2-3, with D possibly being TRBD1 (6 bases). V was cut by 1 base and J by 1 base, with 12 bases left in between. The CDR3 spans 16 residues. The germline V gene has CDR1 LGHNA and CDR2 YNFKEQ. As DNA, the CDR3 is TGTGCCAGCAGCCAAGGCGGCCCAGGGGGCACAGATACGCAGTATTTT. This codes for CASSQGGPGGTDTQYF.

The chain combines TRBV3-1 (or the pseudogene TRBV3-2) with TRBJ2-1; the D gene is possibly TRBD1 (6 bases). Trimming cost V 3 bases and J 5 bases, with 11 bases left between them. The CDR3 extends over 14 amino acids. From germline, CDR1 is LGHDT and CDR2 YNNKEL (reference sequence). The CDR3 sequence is CASSHRGTNNEQFF. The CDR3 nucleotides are TGTGCCAGCAGCCATAGGGGGACAAACAATGAGCAGTTCTTC.

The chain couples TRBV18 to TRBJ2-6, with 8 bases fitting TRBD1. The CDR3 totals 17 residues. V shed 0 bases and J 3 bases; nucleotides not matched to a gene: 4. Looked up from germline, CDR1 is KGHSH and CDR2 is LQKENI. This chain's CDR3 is CASSPPNRGNGANVLTF. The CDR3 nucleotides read TGTGCCAGCTCACCACCAAACAGGGGGAATGGGGCCAACGTCCTGACTTTC.

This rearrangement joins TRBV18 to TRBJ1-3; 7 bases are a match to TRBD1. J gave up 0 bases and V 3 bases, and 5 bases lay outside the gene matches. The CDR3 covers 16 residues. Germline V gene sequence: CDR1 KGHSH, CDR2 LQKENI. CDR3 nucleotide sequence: TGTGCCAGCTCACCTCCGGACAGGAACTCTGGAAACACCATATATTTT. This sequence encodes CASSPPDRNSGNTIYF.

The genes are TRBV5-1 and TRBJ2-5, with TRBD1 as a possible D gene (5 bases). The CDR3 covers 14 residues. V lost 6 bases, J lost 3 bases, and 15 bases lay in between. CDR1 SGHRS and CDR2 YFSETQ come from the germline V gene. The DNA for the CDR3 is TGCGCCAGCATGGGTTTATCAGGGAAAGAGACCCAGTACTTC. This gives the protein CASMGLSGKETQYF.

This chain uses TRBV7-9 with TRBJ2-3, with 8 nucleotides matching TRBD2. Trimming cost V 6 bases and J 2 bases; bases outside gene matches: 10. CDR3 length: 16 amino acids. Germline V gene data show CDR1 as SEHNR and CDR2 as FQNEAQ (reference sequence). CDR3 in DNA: TGTGCCAGCAGTTTAACGGGGGGGTACCCCACAGATACGCAGTATTTT. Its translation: CASSLTGGYPTDTQYF.

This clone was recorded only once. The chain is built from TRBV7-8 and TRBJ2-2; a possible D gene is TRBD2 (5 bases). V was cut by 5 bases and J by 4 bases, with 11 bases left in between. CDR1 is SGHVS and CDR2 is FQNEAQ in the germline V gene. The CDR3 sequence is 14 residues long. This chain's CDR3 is CASSLDRGTGELFF. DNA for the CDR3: TGTGCCAGCAGCCTCGACCGGGGCACCGGGGAGCTGTTTTTT.

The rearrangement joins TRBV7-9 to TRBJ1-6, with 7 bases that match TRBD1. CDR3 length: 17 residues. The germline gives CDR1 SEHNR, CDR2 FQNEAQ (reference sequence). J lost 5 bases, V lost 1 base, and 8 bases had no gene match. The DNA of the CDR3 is TGTGCCAGCAGCTTAGGGACCCCGGGACAGAATAATTCACCCCTCCACTTT. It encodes CASSLGTPGQNNSPLHF.

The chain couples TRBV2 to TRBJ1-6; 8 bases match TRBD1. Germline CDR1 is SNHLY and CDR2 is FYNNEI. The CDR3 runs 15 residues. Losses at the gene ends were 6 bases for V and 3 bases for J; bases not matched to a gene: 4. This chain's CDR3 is CASSGTGNYNSPLHF. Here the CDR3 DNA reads TGTGCCAGCAGCGGGACAGGCAACTATAATTCACCCCTCCACTTT.

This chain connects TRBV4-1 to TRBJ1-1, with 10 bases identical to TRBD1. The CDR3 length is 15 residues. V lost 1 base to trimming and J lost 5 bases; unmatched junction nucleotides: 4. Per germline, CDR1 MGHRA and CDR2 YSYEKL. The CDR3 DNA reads TGCGCCAGCAGCCAAGGAAGGACAGGGGGAACTGAAGCTTTCTTT. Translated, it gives CASSQGRTGGTEAFF.

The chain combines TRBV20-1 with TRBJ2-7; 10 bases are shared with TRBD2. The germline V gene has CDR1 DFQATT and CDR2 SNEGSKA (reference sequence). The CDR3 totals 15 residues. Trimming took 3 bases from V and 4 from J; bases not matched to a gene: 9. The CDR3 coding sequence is TGCAGTGCTAGTTCTGTAGCGGGGGGACCTTACGAGCAGTACTTC. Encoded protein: CSASSVAGGPYEQYF.

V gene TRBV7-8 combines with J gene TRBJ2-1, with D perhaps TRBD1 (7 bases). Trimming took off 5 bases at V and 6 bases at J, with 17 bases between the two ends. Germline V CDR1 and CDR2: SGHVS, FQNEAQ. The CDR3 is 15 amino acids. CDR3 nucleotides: TGTGCCAGCAGCCGGGCGGGACAGCCGGGCAATGAGCAGTTCTTC. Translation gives CASSRAGQPGNEQFF.

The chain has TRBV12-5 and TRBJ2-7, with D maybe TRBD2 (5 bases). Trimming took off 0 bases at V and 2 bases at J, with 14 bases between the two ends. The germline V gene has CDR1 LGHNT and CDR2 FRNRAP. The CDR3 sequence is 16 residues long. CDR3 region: CASGLVWRTFTYEQYF. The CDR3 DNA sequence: TGTGCTAGTGGTTTGGTATGGCGGACTTTTACCTACGAGCAGTACTTC.

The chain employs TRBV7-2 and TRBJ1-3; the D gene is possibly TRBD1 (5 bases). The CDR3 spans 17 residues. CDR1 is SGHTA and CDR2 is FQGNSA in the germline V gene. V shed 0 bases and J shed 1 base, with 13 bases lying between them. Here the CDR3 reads CASSLAMFQGSGNTIYF. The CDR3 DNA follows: TGTGCCAGCAGCTTAGCAATGTTTCAGGGTTCTGGAAACACCATATATTTT.

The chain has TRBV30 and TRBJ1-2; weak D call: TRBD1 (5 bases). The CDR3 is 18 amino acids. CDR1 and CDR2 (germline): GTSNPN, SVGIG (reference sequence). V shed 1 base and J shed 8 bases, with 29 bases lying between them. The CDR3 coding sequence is TGTGCCTGGAGTGGCCGCGGGGGAGCCGGGGTTTACGGAGAGGGCTACACCTTC. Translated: CAWSGRGGAGVYGEGYTF.

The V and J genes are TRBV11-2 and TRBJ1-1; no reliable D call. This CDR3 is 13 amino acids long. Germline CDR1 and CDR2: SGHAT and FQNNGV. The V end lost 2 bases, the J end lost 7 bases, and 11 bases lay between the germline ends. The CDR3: CASSLWVSGEAFF. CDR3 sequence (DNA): TGTGCCAGCAGCTTATGGGTTTCAGGTGAAGCTTTCTTT.

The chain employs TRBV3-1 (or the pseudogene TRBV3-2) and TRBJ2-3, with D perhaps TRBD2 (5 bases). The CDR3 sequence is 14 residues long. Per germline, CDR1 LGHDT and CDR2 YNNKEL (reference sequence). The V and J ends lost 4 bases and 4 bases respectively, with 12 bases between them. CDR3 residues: CASSPSGTPDTQYF. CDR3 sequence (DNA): TGTGCCAGCAGCCCGAGCGGTACCCCAGATACGCAGTATTTT.

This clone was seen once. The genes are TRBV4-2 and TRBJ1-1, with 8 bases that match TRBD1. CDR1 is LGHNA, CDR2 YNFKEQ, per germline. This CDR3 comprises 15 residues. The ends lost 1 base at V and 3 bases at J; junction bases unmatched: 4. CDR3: CASSQVTGGHTEAFF. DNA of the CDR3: TGTGCCAGCAGCCAAGTAACAGGGGGACACACTGAAGCTTTCTTT.

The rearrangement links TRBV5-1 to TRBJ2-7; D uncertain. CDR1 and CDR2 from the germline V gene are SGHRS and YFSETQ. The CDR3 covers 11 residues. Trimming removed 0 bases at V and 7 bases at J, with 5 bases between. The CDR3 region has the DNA TGCGCCAGCAGCTTGGACCGGGAGCAGTACTTC. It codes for CASSLDREQYF.

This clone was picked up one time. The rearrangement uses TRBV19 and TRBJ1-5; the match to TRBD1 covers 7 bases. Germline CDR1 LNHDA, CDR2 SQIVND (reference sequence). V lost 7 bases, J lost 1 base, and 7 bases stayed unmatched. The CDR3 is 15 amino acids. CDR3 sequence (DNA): TGTGCCAGTAACTTTGACAGGGCAAGCAATCAGCCCCAGCATTTT. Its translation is CASNFDRASNQPQHF. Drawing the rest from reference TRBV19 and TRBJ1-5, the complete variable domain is DGGITQSPKYLFRKEGQNVTLSCEQNLNHDAMYWYRQDPGQGLRLIYYSQIVNDFQKGDIAEGYSVSREKKESFPLTVTSAQKNPTAFYLCASNFDRASNQPQHFGDGTRLSIL.

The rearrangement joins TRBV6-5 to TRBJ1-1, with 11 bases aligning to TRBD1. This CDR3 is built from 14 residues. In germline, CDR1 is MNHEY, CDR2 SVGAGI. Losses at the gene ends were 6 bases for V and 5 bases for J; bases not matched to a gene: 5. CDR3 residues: CASRPDRGLTEAFF. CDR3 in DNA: TGTGCCAGCAGACCGGACAGGGGGCTAACTGAAGCTTTCTTT.